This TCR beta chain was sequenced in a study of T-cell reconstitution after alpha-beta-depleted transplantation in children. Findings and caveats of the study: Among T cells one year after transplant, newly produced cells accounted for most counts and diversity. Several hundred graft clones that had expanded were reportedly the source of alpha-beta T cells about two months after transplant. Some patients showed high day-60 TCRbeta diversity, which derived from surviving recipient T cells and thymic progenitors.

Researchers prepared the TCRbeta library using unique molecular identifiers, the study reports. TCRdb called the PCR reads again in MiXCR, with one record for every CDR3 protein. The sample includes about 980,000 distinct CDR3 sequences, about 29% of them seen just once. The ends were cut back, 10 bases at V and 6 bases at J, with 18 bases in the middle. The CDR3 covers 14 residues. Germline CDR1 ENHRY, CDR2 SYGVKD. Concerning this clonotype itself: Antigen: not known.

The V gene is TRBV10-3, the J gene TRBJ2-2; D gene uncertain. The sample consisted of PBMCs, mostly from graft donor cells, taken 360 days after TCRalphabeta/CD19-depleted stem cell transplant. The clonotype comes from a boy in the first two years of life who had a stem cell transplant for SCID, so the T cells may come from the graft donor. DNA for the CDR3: TGTGCCACCTCCTGGTCCGGCTCGGCCGGGGAGCTGTTTTTT. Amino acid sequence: CATSWSGSAGELFF.